The 28 T cell receptor beta chains given below trace back to one sample, sequenced in a study of blood T cell repertoires in COVID-19. Profiling relied on immunoSEQ multiplex PCR, and the TCRdb table lists in-frame clones only, not all of them. Found here are fewer than 250,000 clones, less than 90% of them singletons; the top ten hold roughly a tenth. The sequenced sample was peripheral blood. The receptors come from an elderly woman with COVID-19, enrolled during active disease.

V gene TRBV7-9 combines with J gene TRBJ2-1; 11 nucleotides match TRBD2. Germline V gives CDR1 SEHNR, CDR2 FQNEAQ (reference sequence). J gave up 8 bases and V 6 bases, and 6 bases lay outside the gene matches. CDR3 size: 14 residues. Written as DNA, the CDR3 is TGTGCCAGCAGACGTAGCGGGGGGGCCGATGAGCAGTTCTTC. Its translation: CASRRSGGADEQFF. Together with reference TRBV7-9 and TRBJ2-1, the CDR3 gives the full variable domain: DTGVSQNPRHKITKRGQNVTFRCDPISEHNRLYWYRQTLGQGPEFLTYFQNEAQLEKSRLLSDRFSAERPKGSFSTLEIQRTEQGDSAMYLCASRRSGGADEQFFGPGTRLTVL.

CDR3 sequence: CASSPHGTSGYNEQFF. In nucleotides, the CDR3 is TGTGCCAGCAGCCCCCATGGGACTAGCGGGTACAATGAGCAGTTCTTC. The chain combines TRBV9 with TRBJ2-1, with 12 bases fitting TRBD2. Looked up from germline, CDR1 is SGDLS and CDR2 is YYNGEE. The CDR3 runs to 16 residues. J lost 4 bases, V lost 4 bases, and 6 bases had no gene match.

The chain is built from TRBV2 and TRBJ1-5, with 7 bases fitting TRBD1. CDR3 length: 14 residues. Germline CDR1 reads SNHLY; CDR2 reads FYNNEI. Trimming removed 11 bases from V and 2 bases from J; junction bases left unmatched: 9. DNA of the CDR3: TGTGCCGGGCGTACAGGACAGGGCAATCAGCCCCAGCATTTT. It yields the protein CAGRTGQGNQPQHF.

This clone occurred a few times. The chain recombines TRBV6-6 with TRBJ1-2; 12 positions agree with TRBD1. The CDR3 extends over 16 amino acids. The ends lost 6 bases at V and 3 bases at J; junction bases unmatched: 8. Germline V gene lookup returns CDR1 MNHNY and CDR2 SVGAGI (reference sequence). The CDR3, as DNA: TGTGCCAGCAGAGGGACAGGGGGCCGATCTCACTATGGCTACACCTTC. It specifies CASRGTGGRSHYGYTF.

V is TRBV19 and J is TRBJ2-7; D perhaps matches TRBD2 (6 bases). The CDR3 is made up of 14 amino acids. V dropped 6 bases and J dropped 0 bases, with 12 bases sitting between them. Germline CDR1 reads LNHDA; CDR2 reads SQIVND (reference sequence). CDR3 DNA sequence: TGTGCCAGTAGCCCGGGAGCCAGCTCCTACGAGCAGTACTTC. Translation gives CASSPGASSYEQYF.

With respect to this clone: Different DNA sequences within this sample yield the same CDR3. The rearrangement links TRBV7-2 to TRBJ2-2; D is unclear. Looked up from germline, CDR1 is SGHTA and CDR2 is FQGNSA. V dropped 3 bases and J dropped 1 base, with 6 bases sitting between them. The CDR3 covers 14 residues. DNA for the CDR3: TGTGCCAGCAGCTTGCGACAGAACACCGGGGAGCTGTTTTTT. Translating gives CASSLRQNTGELFF.

The chain uses TRBV7-2 and TRBJ1-1; TRBD1 might be the D (5 bases). The germline V and J ends were trimmed by 5 bases and 4 bases, with 14 bases remaining between them. The CDR3 length is 14 residues. Germline V gives CDR1 SGHTA, CDR2 FQGNSA. The CDR3 reads CASSPLLGGTEAFF. The DNA for the CDR3 is TGTGCCAGCAGCCCCCTACTCGGGGGCACTGAAGCTTTCTTT.

This chain links TRBV27 with TRBJ1-1, with D hard to call. CDR1 MNHEY and CDR2 SMNVEV come from the germline V gene (reference sequence). The CDR3 has 14 amino acids. The V end was cut by 6 bases, the J end by 0 bases, with 11 bases between. The DNA of the CDR3 is TGTGCCAGCAGCTCCGCTCCGGTGAACACTGAAGCTTTCTTT. Translating it yields CASSSAPVNTEAFF.

The rearrangement uses TRBV7-2 and TRBJ2-3; 7 nucleotides line up with TRBD2. Germline-derived CDR1 and CDR2 are SGHTA and FQGNSA. The CDR3 spans 15 residues. Trimming cost V 7 bases and J 0 bases; bases outside gene matches: 7. Here the CDR3 DNA reads TGTGCCAGCAACAACGGGGGGACTAGCACAGATACGCAGTATTTT. Translation: CASNNGGTSTDTQYF.

The V gene is TRBV6-5, the J gene TRBJ1-3; D uncertain. V was shortened by 7 bases and J by 4 bases, with 11 bases between the two germline ends. CDR3 size: 13 residues. Looked up from germline, CDR1 is MNHEY and CDR2 is SVGAGI. In DNA, the CDR3 is TGTGCCAGCACCAACCCAGAAGGAAACACCATATATTTT. Amino acids: CASTNPEGNTIYF.

In its sample, this clone was seen once. The chain joins TRBV28 to TRBJ2-3; 7 bases align to TRBD1. Germline loops: CDR1 MDHEN, CDR2 SYDVKM. Unmatched junction bases numbered 5, after V lost 4 bases and J lost 1 base. The CDR3 has 15 amino acids. CDR3 sequence reads: CASSSTGQGTDTQYF. The CDR3 DNA follows: TGTGCCAGCAGTTCGACAGGGCAAGGCACAGATACGCAGTATTTT.

The chain links TRBV10-2 to TRBJ2-3; D possibly corresponds to TRBD2 (5 bases). The length of the CDR3 is 15 residues. Trimming pared 6 bases from V and 6 bases from J, leaving 19 bases between. Germline V gene lookup returns CDR1 WSHSY and CDR2 SAAADI. In nucleotides, the CDR3 is TGCGCCAGCAGGGAGGACTTACGGGTTATTGATACGCAGTATTTT. Translated, it gives CASREDLRVIDTQYF.

This clone was observed a handful of times. Within the sample, other DNA sequences also encode this same CDR3. This chain connects TRBV5-1 to TRBJ2-1, with a weak D call TRBD1 (5 bases). V was shortened by 1 base and J by 1 base, with 6 bases between the two germline ends. This CDR3 has 14 amino acids. The V gene's germline CDR1 is SGHRS and CDR2 YFSETQ. CDR3 loop: CASSLQGSYNEQFF. The CDR3 coding sequence is TGCGCCAGCAGCTTGCAGGGTTCCTACAATGAGCAGTTCTTC.

This clone was counted a few times. The rearrangement uses TRBV13 and TRBJ2-2, with D uncertain. Germline V CDR1 and CDR2: PRHDT, FYEKMQ (reference sequence). The V end was cut by 0 bases, the J end by 4 bases, with 12 bases between. The length of the CDR3 is 16 residues. In DNA, the CDR3 is TGTGCCAGCAGCTTAGGACTTCGTGTTCCCACCGGGGAGCTGTTTTTT. Its protein product is CASSLGLRVPTGELFF.

The chain carries TRBV2 and TRBJ2-3; TRBD2 matches 7 bases. V was pared by 5 bases and J by 5 bases, with 10 bases of the junction left unmatched. Germline V lookup: CDR1 SNHLY, CDR2 FYNNEI. The CDR3 totals 15 residues. CDR3 sequence reads: CASSSGTTSIDTQYF. DNA for the CDR3: TGTGCCAGCAGTTCCGGGACTACATCGATAGATACGCAGTATTTT. The whole variable domain, filled in from reference TRBV2 and TRBJ2-3, reads EPEVTQTPSHQVTQMGQEVILRCVPISNHLYFYWYRQILGQKVEFLVSFYNNEISEKSEIFDDQFSVERPDGSNFTLKIRSTKLEDSAMYFCASSSGTTSIDTQYFGPGTRLTVL.

The chain recombines TRBV19 with TRBJ2-3, with D possibly TRBD2 on 5 matching bases. This CDR3 spans 14 amino acids. CDR1 and CDR2 (germline): LNHDA, SQIVND (reference sequence). V dropped 2 bases and J dropped 6 bases, with 12 bases sitting between them. CDR3 coding DNA: TGTGCCAGTAGTATACAGAAATCGGGGGATACGCAGTATTTT. Translated, it gives CASSIQKSGDTQYF.

This sequence joins TRBV28 and TRBJ1-5; unclear D gene. V was clipped by 6 bases and J by 4 bases, with 7 bases between them. Per germline, CDR1 MDHEN and CDR2 SYDVKM. The CDR3 spans 12 residues. CDR3 sequence (DNA): TGTGCCAGCAGCGAGTGGAATCAGCCCCAGCATTTT. It encodes CASSEWNQPQHF.

As to this clone: The junction departs from germline at one end; a sequencing error may be responsible. The chain couples TRBV4-2 to TRBJ1-2; a possible D gene is TRBD1 (6 bases). The CDR3 sequence is 14 residues long. In germline, CDR1 is LGHNA, CDR2 YNFKEQ. The CDR3 protein is CASSQDRQYYGYTF. The CDR3 DNA sequence: TGTGCCAGCAGTCAAGACAGGCAATACTATGGCTACACCTTC.

This sequence joins TRBV30 and TRBJ2-5; 13 nucleotides align to TRBD2. The CDR3 loop spans 15 amino acids. Trimming removed 3 bases from V and 7 bases from J; junction bases left unmatched: 8. CDR1 is GTSNPN and CDR2 is SVGIG in the germline V gene (reference sequence). The DNA of the CDR3 is TGTGCCTGGAGACCGGGACTAGCGGGGCCCGGGACCCAGTACTTC. Translated, it gives CAWRPGLAGPGTQYF.

V is TRBV5-1 and J is TRBJ1-3, with D unresolved. The V end was cut by 0 bases, the J end by 10 bases, with 11 bases between. Looked up from germline, CDR1 is SGHRS and CDR2 is YFSETQ. The CDR3 contains 13 residues. For the CDR3, the DNA is TGCGCCAGCAGCTTGGGGTCCGACACGACCATATATTTT. This sequence encodes CASSLGSDTTIYF.

In DNA form, the CDR3 reads TGTGCCAGTAGGGACAGACCCTCAACTAATGAAAAACTGTTTTTT. Amino acid sequence: CASRDRPSTNEKLFF. The rearrangement joins TRBV19 to TRBJ1-4; tentatively, D is TRBD1 (6 bases). The CDR3 is 15 amino acids. Germline V gives CDR1 LNHDA, CDR2 SQIVND (reference sequence). With 6 bases removed from V and 0 bases from J, the gap between germline ends came to 11 bases.

The rearrangement uses TRBV13 and TRBJ2-1; 11 nucleotides agree with TRBD2. CDR3 size: 15 residues. V gave up 5 bases and J gave up 5 bases; unmatched junction bases: 5. Germline loops: CDR1 PRHDT, CDR2 FYEKMQ (reference sequence). The CDR3 DNA reads as TGTGCCAGCAGCCTACTAGCGGGGGTCCACAATGAGCAGTTCTTC. This codes for CASSLLAGVHNEQFF. The variable domain in full, with the rest retrieved from reference TRBV13 and TRBJ2-1, is AAGVIQSPRHLIKEKRETATLKCYPIPRHDTVYWYQQGPGQDPQFLISFYEKMQSDKGSIPDRFSAQQFSDYHSELNMSSLELGDSALYFCASSLLAGVHNEQFFGPGTRLTVL.

The CDR3 DNA sequence: TGTGCCAGCAGGGGAGAGACAGGCCCTAATCAGCCCCAGCATTTT. This sequence encodes CASRGETGPNQPQHF. J is TRBJ1-5 and V is TRBV6-5; TRBD1 might be the D (6 bases). V lost 6 bases and J 4 bases, leaving 16 bases between the germline ends. The CDR3 is made up of 15 amino acids. The germline V gene encodes CDR1 MNHEY and CDR2 SVGAGI.

This clone came up once. The rearrangement joins TRBV6-2 or TRBV6-3 to TRBJ2-2, with D perhaps TRBD1 (6 bases). V shed 4 bases and J shed 5 bases, with 14 bases lying between them. The CDR3 has 15 amino acids. Per germline, CDR1 MNHEY and CDR2 SVGEGT. The chain's CDR3 is CASSSPGEWTGELFF. CDR3 sequence (DNA): TGTGCCAGCAGTTCTCCAGGGGAATGGACCGGGGAGCTGTTTTTT.

A remark on this clone: Relative to the germline gene, one junction end is altered; a read error may explain this. This rearrangement joins TRBV5-1 to TRBJ2-1; D is perhaps TRBD2 (6 bases). CDR1 is SGHRS and CDR2 is YFSETQ in the germline V gene. This CDR3 spans 15 amino acids. Here the CDR3 reads CAGSSERAKYNEQFF. The CDR3 DNA reads as TGCGCCGGCAGCTCGGAGCGGGCCAAATACAATGAGCAGTTCTTC.

In its sample, this clone was seen once. The CDR3 bases are TGTGCCAGCAGCGTTACAGGGGGCTACACAGATACGCAGTATTTT. Translating gives CASSVTGGYTDTQYF. This chain connects TRBV7-9 to TRBJ2-3; TRBD1 agrees at 9 bases. The CDR3 sequence is 15 residues long. The trim removed 5 bases at V and 2 bases at J, leaving 5 bases unmatched. Germline V gene data show CDR1 as SEHNR and CDR2 as FQNEAQ (reference sequence).

The chain uses TRBV19 and TRBJ2-1, with a weak D call TRBD1 (6 bases). The CDR3 totals 14 residues. Trimming pared 7 bases from V and 5 bases from J, leaving 15 bases between. Germline CDR1 reads LNHDA; CDR2 reads SQIVND (reference sequence). For the CDR3, the DNA is TGTGCCAGTACTACAGGGTCGGTCAACAATGAGCAGTTCTTC. Translated: CASTTGSVNNEQFF.

This clone was detected only once. The chain uses TRBV27 and TRBJ1-2; 7 bases are shared with TRBD1. V was pared by 5 bases and J by 4 bases, with 16 bases of the junction left unmatched. The V gene's germline CDR1 is MNHEY and CDR2 SMNVEV (reference sequence). The CDR3 runs 17 residues. The CDR3 loop reads CASSVRPDGQVGYGYTF. CDR3 in DNA: TGTGCCAGCAGTGTTAGACCCGACGGACAGGTTGGCTATGGCTACACCTTC.